The TCR beta chain under discussion was sequenced for a study of PD-1 blockade in classical Hodgkin lymphoma. This sample's time point: cycle 4 day 1 (C4D1), after less than 7 weeks of nivolumab. Patients all relapsed after autologous stem cell transplantation, and there was variation in brentuximab vedotin exposure. Purification of CD4+ T cells from thawed PBMCs was achieved by magnetic negative selection. This table comes from immunoSEQ multiplex PCR, and its TCRdb copy is limited to in-frame clones, with some not included. The table shows 13,000 or so clones, with just under 85% occurring only once. The ends lost 4 bases at V and 1 base at J; junction bases unmatched: 3. This CDR3 has 15 amino acids. Germline CDR1 and CDR2: LGHNA and YNFKEQ.

The clonotype comes from a human donor with classical Hodgkin lymphoma. V is TRBV4-2 and J is TRBJ2-3, with 9 positions matching TRBD2. This sample comprised CD4+ T cells from blood, obtained before the fourth cycle of nivolumab. The CDR3 nucleotides read TGTGCCAGCAGCCTACGACTAGCGGGCACAGATACGCAGTATTTT. Translated: CASSLRLAGTDTQYF.